Here is one T cell receptor (beta chain) with its context. Trimming shortened V by 6 bases and J by 7 bases, and 21 bases separated the two germline ends. CDR3 length: 15 amino acids. The germline V gene has CDR1 SNHLY and CDR2 FYNNEI. The data were obtained in a study of blood T cell repertoires in COVID-19. How the authors handled the data: It was from reference gene primer amplification that nucleated cell counts were estimated. Profiled with immunoSEQ multiplex PCR; TCRdb holds only in-frame clones, not every one. V and J calls and clone size are copied from that table; D and trimming were computed from the DNA. In the table there are around 300,000 clones, about 90% of which are singletons.

The chain links TRBV2 to TRBJ1-2; TRBD1 might be the D (6 bases). The clonotype comes from a woman younger than 45 who had recovered from COVID-19. The sample consisted of PBMCs or T cells enriched from blood (not recorded which). The CDR3 DNA sequence: TGTGCCAGCAGCTCTAGTTTCGGCCCAGGGGCTGGCTACACCTTC. Translating it yields CASSSSFGPGAGYTF.